These 15 T cell receptor beta chains originate from one sample sequenced in a study of T-cell memory formation after mild COVID-19 listed by TCRdb under 2021. Library preparation employed 5' RACE. Instrument on record: Illumina NovaSeq 6000. TCRdb itself trimmed the public reads at Q25 with fastp, ran MiXCR and retained productive beta chains. Identical CDR3 proteins give one entry, which carries the most common genes and DNA. The sample yields about 340,000 distinct CDR3 sequences; approximately 12% were counted once. Of the sample, over 20% is held by the ten largest clones. Sequencing was done on a sample of PBMCs or a T cell subset sorted from them (not recorded which). These receptors all stem from a man aged 18 to 29 who had mild COVID-19 (a few samples of this study predate the infection). The sample titles of this study are shuffled in the database, so cell type and time point are left out; the donor was told from shared clones.

This clonotype has more than one count but fewer than ten. This chain links TRBV7-8 with TRBJ2-3; no definite D call. The V and J ends lost 2 bases and 0 bases respectively, with 18 bases between them. CDR1 is SGHVS, CDR2 FQNEAQ, per germline. The CDR3 runs 18 residues. The CDR3 region is CASSLSWLKMGSTDTQYF. CDR3 DNA sequence: TGTGCCAGCAGCTTAAGTTGGCTTAAGATGGGGAGCACAGATACGCAGTATTTT.

This clonotype has only a few counts. V and J are TRBV27 and TRBJ2-3; D is undetermined. Germline V gene sequence: CDR1 MNHEY, CDR2 SMNVEV (reference sequence). This CDR3 comprises 14 residues. Trimming cost V 6 bases and J 0 bases, with 10 bases left between them. CDR3 in amino acids: CASRRTDSTDTQYF. CDR3 nucleotide sequence: TGTGCCAGCAGAAGGACCGATAGCACAGATACGCAGTATTTT.

The chain employs TRBV28 and TRBJ2-6; tentative D call: TRBD2 (5 bases). In germline, CDR1 is MDHEN, CDR2 SYDVKM. The V end was cut by 5 bases, the J end by 1 base, with 15 bases between. This CDR3 region has 17 residues. Written as DNA, the CDR3 is TGTGCCAGCAGTCCGTCGGGGAAGGGATCTGGGGCCAACGTCCTGACTTTC. This translates into CASSPSGKGSGANVLTF.

This clonotype showed up just a few times. The J gene is TRBJ2-7, the V gene TRBV20-1; TRBD2 matches at 12 bases. CDR3 size: 16 residues. CDR1 and CDR2 (germline): DFQATT, SNEGSKA (reference sequence). V gave up 6 bases and J gave up 0 bases; unmatched junction bases: 9. Here the CDR3 reads CSALLAGGSPSYEQYV. The DNA of the CDR3 is TGCAGTGCACTACTAGCGGGGGGTAGTCCCTCCTACGAGCAGTACGTC.

In its sample, this clonotype was seen a few times. The rearrangement joins TRBV5-1 to TRBJ1-1; D might be TRBD1 (5 bases). The germline CDR1 and CDR2 sequences are SGHRS and YFSETQ. The germline V and J ends were trimmed by 0 bases and 1 base, with 10 bases remaining between them. This CDR3 is 15 amino acids long. CDR3 amino acids: CASSLVPGSNTEAFF. CDR3 in DNA: TGCGCCAGCAGCTTGGTGCCAGGGTCGAACACTGAAGCTTTCTTT.

The chain has TRBV6-2 or TRBV6-3 and TRBJ2-7; the D gene is possibly TRBD1 (5 bases). The CDR3 has 12 residues. The germline gives CDR1 MNHEY, CDR2 SVGEGT. Trimming removed 5 bases at V and 7 bases at J, with 12 bases between. CDR3 in DNA: TGTGCCAGCAGTAACCGACAGATTGAGCAGTACGTC. It is translated as CASSNRQIEQYV.

This chain joins TRBV5-1 and TRBJ1-1, with TRBD1 matching 7 bases. Germline V lookup: CDR1 SGHRS, CDR2 YFSETQ. The V segment lost 4 bases and the J segment 1 base; nucleotides outside the gene matches: 10. The CDR3 runs 16 residues. The CDR3 coding sequence is TGCGCCAGCAGCGATTACAGGGGCATTGGGAACACTGAAGCTTTCTTT. This gives the protein CASSDYRGIGNTEAFF. The variable domain in full, with the rest retrieved from reference TRBV5-1 and TRBJ1-1, is KAGVTQTPRYLIKTRGQQVTLSCSPISGHRSVSWYQQTPGQGLQFLFEYFSETQRNKGNFPGRFSGRQFSNSRSEMNVSTLELGDSALYLCASSDYRGIGNTEAFFGQGTRLTVV.

This clonotype has more than one count but fewer than ten. The chain has TRBV7-2 and TRBJ2-1; 10 positions agree with TRBD2. Per germline, CDR1 SGHTA and CDR2 FQGNSA. The trim removed 4 bases at V and 2 bases at J, leaving 5 bases unmatched. CDR3 length equals 16 residues. The CDR3 here is CASSSTLAGAYNEQFF. The CDR3 DNA reads as TGTGCCAGCAGCTCTACCCTAGCGGGGGCCTACAATGAGCAGTTCTTC.

This clonotype appeared a few times. The chain employs TRBV9 and TRBJ1-3, with D tentatively TRBD1 (6 bases). This CDR3 has 15 amino acids. Trimming took off 4 bases at V and 4 bases at J, with 15 bases between the two ends. Germline V CDR1 and CDR2: SGDLS, YYNGEE. The CDR3, as DNA: TGTGCCAGCAGCTCTAATACAGGGACGGGAAACACCATATATTTT. Protein product: CASSSNTGTGNTIYF. Full variable domain (rest looked up from reference TRBV9 and TRBJ1-3): DSGVTQTPKHLITATGQRVTLRCSPRSGDLSVYWYQQSLDQGLQFLIQYYNGEERAKGNILERFSAQQFPDLHSELNLSSLELGDSALYFCASSSNTGTGNTIYFGEGSWLTVV.

This clonotype showed up many times. The CDR3 nucleotides are TGCGCCAGCAGCCAAGAAACTAGCGGAGGCACAGATACGCAGTATTTT. Protein product: CASSQETSGGTDTQYF. V is TRBV4-3 and J is TRBJ2-3; 8 nucleotides agree with TRBD2. Germline V gives CDR1 LGHNA, CDR2 YSLEER. With 0 bases clipped from V and 1 base from J, the junction kept 3 bases outside the gene matches. This CDR3 has 16 amino acids.

This clonotype has more than one count but fewer than ten. The chain couples TRBV7-2 to TRBJ1-2; 8 bases line up with TRBD1. V dropped 1 base and J dropped 1; count of bases not matched to a gene: 11. This CDR3 is built from 18 residues. Germline V lookup: CDR1 SGHTA, CDR2 FQGNSA. In DNA form, the CDR3 reads TGTGCCAGCAGCTTAGAGCCGGTGACAGGGGCCCTTAACTATGGCTACACCTTC. Protein product: CASSLEPVTGALNYGYTF.

This clonotype was detected a few times. The gene calls are TRBV4-3 and TRBJ1-2, with TRBD1 identical over 8 bases. The CDR3 contains 15 residues. CDR1 is LGHNA and CDR2 is YSLEER in the germline V gene. V dropped 4 bases and J dropped 8; count of bases not matched to a gene: 12. CDR3: CASSPMDREVRGYTF. CDR3 in DNA: TGCGCCAGCAGCCCGATGGACAGGGAAGTTCGGGGCTACACCTTC.

The table lists this clonotype with a few counts. This chain joins TRBV6-5 and TRBJ1-2, with 7 bases aligning to TRBD1. CDR1 is MNHEY and CDR2 is SVGAGI in the germline V gene. V trimming: 4 bases; J trimming: 4 bases; junction bases outside the gene matches: 6. The CDR3 has 14 amino acids. CDR3 region: CASSSRQGPYGYTF. The CDR3 DNA is TGTGCCAGCAGTTCGCGACAGGGCCCCTATGGCTACACCTTC.

There are a few counts of this clonotype. The V gene is TRBV2, the J gene TRBJ1-4; no firm D call. The V end lost 8 bases, the J end lost 13 bases, and 17 bases lay between the germline ends. CDR1 is SNHLY, CDR2 FYNNEI, per germline. The CDR3 is 12 amino acids. The CDR3 region is CASDAALGRLFF. CDR3 bases: TGTGCCAGCGACGCCGCCCTCGGGAGACTGTTTTTT. The full variable domain, rest sourced from reference TRBV2 and TRBJ1-4, is EPEVTQTPSHQVTQMGQEVILRCVPISNHLYFYWYRQILGQKVEFLVSFYNNEISEKSEIFDDQFSVERPDGSNFTLKIRSTKLEDSAMYFCASDAALGRLFFGSGTQLSVL.

The chain is built from TRBV10-3 and TRBJ2-3; 7 nucleotides line up with TRBD2. The trim removed 4 bases at V and 0 bases at J, leaving 4 bases unmatched. Germline CDR1 ENHRY, CDR2 SYGVKD. The CDR3 has 15 residues. CDR3 loop: CAISATSSSTDTQYF. The CDR3 DNA reads as TGTGCCATCAGTGCGACTAGCTCTAGCACAGATACGCAGTATTTT.